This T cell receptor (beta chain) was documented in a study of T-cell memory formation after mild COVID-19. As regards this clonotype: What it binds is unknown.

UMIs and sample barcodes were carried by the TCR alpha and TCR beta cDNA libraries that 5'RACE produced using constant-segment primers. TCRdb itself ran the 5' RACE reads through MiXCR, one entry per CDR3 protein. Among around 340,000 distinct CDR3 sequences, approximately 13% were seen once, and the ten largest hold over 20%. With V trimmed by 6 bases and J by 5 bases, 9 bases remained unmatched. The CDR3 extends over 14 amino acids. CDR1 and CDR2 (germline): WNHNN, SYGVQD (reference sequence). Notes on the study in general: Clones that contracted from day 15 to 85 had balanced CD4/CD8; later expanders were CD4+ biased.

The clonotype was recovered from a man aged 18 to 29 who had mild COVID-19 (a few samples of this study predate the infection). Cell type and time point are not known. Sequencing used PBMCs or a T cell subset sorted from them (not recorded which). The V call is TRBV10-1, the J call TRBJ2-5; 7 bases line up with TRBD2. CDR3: CASRADGAGETQYF. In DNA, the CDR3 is TGCGCCAGCAGGGCCGATGGAGCGGGGGAGACCCAGTACTTC.